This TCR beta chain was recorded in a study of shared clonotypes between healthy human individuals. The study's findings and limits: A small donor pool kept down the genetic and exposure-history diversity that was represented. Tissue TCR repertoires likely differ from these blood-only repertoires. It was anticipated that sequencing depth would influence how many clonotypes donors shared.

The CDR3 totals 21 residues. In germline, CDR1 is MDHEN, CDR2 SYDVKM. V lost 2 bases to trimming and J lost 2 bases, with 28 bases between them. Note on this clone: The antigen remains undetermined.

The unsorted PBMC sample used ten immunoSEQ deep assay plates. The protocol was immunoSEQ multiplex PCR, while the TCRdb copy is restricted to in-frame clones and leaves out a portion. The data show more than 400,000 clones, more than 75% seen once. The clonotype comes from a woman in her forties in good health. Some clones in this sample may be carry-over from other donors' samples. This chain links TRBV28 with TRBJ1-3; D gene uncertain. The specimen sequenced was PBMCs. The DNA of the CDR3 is TGTGCCAGCAGTTTACTTCGGTCCGGTCCGCAGCTCTCCCCGCCTGGAAACACCATATATTTT. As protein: CASSLLRSGPQLSPPGNTIYF.